This TCR beta chain was sequenced in a study of T cells expressing NK-cell markers. The CDR3 is made up of 12 amino acids. The germline V gene encodes CDR1 GTSNPN and CDR2 SVGIG (reference sequence). TCRdb reworked the 5' RACE reads into one entry per CDR3 protein, no DNA. The specimen's table records roughly 390,000 distinct CDR3 sequences. This clonotype was obtained from a man aged 18-75 years in good health. Sequencing used blood T cells: a sorted CD56 or NKG2C T cell subset, CD4+ or CD8+ T cells, or bulk PBMC T cells (not recorded which). The V and J genes are TRBV30 and TRBJ2-2; without DNA, the TCRdb call of TRBD1 cannot be checked. The chain's CDR3 is CAWGQGWGELFF.